Listed below are T cell receptor beta chains from one sample, sequenced in a study of tissue T cells after allogeneic stem cell transplantation. TCRdb's copy holds only in-frame clones and misses some; the assay was immunoSEQ multiplex PCR. The repertoire has about 4,100 clones, about 64% of them found once; the top ten carry 15% to 20%. Material: tissue from the esophagus, obtained at autopsy. All receptors derive from a female donor at least 60 years old with lung cancer. Both conserved end residues are part of each CDR3. Each record gives: D gene, V gene, clone size, J gene, CDR3 protein, CDR3 DNA. A D gene is named only where the DNA matches it firmly. Clone size appears in some rows only: once, few, many, or a class for an expanded clone.

D: NA; V: TRBV19; size: medium-sized; J: TRBJ2-7; CDR3: CASSTPPRGGSYEQYF; DNA: TGTGCCAGTAGTACTCCGCCCAGGGGCGGGAGCTACGAGCAGTACTTC
D: NA; V: TRBV18; size: NA; J: TRBJ1-1; CDR3: CASSPLREPTEAFF; DNA: TGTGCCAGCTCACCACTCAGGGAACCCACTGAAGCTTTCTTT
D: NA; V: TRBV7-2; size: medium-sized; J: TRBJ1-4; CDR3: CASSLSQGGLEKLFF; DNA: TGTGCCAGCAGCTTATCCCAGGGAGGATTGGAAAAACTGTTTTTT
D: TRBD1; V: TRBV15; size: large; J: TRBJ1-2; CDR3: CATSRERGTGFGYTF; DNA: TGTGCCACCAGCAGAGAGAGGGGGACAGGGTTTGGCTACACCTTC
D: TRBD2; V: TRBV18; size: few; J: TRBJ2-7; CDR3: CASSRRTSGKGEQYF; DNA: TGTGCCAGCTCACGTCGAACTAGCGGGAAGGGCGAGCAGTACTTC
D: TRBD2; V: TRBV2; size: once; J: TRBJ2-1; CDR3: CASSTSGSDEQFF; DNA: TGTGCCAGCAGTACTAGCGGGAGCGATGAGCAGTTCTTC
D: TRBD1; V: TRBV19; size: NA; J: TRBJ2-7; CDR3: CASSRQGDPDEQYF; DNA: TGTGCCAGTAGCCGACAGGGGGACCCCGACGAGCAGTACTTC
D: NA; V: TRBV27; size: NA; J: TRBJ2-7; CDR3: CASSPARWSNEQYF; DNA: TGTGCCAGCAGTCCCGCCCGGTGGTCCAACGAGCAGTACTTC
D: TRBD1; V: TRBV5-8; size: NA; J: TRBJ2-1; CDR3: CASSFEGQSYNEQFF; DNA: TGTGCCAGCAGCTTTGAGGGACAGAGTTACAATGAGCAGTTCTTC
D: NA; V: TRBV6-5; size: NA; J: TRBJ2-7; CDR3: CASSSNPPLYKQYF; DNA: TGTGCCAGCAGTTCCAACCCCCCCCTCTACAAGCAGTACTTC
D: NA; V: TRBV2; size: once; J: TRBJ1-3; CDR3: CASSEALRYQVPTTSSGNTIYF; DNA: TGTGCCAGCAGTGAAGCGCTTAGGTACCAAGTCCCCACTACCAGCTCTGGAAACACCATATATTTT
D: TRBD1; V: TRBV28; size: NA; J: TRBJ2-1; CDR3: CASRAGQGYNEQFF; DNA: TGTGCCAGCAGGGCGGGACAGGGTTACAATGAGCAGTTCTTC
D: NA; V: TRBV6-2/TRBV6-3; size: NA; J: TRBJ1-1; CDR3: CASSYARPRNTEAFF; DNA: TGTGCCAGCAGTTACGCAAGGCCTCGGAACACTGAAGCTTTCTTT
D: NA; V: TRBV12-3/TRBV12-4; size: NA; J: TRBJ1-2; CDR3: CASSLGGGGYTF; DNA: TGTGCCAGCAGTTTAGGTGGGGGTGGCTACACCTTC
D: TRBD1; V: TRBV15; size: NA; J: TRBJ2-7; CDR3: CATSRLGQANSYEQYF; DNA: TGTGCCACCAGCAGACTGGGACAGGCCAACTCCTACGAGCAGTACTTC
D: NA; V: TRBV6-6; size: NA; J: TRBJ1-1; CDR3: CASKGGINTEAFF; DNA: TGTGCCAGCAAGGGGGGAATTAACACTGAAGCTTTCTTT
D: NA; V: TRBV6-6; size: NA; J: TRBJ1-2; CDR3: CASSYSSDYGYTF; DNA: TGTGCCAGCAGTTACTCGTCAGACTATGGCTACACCTTC
D: NA; V: TRBV6-1; size: NA; J: TRBJ1-2; CDR3: CASSENQDGYGYTF; DNA: TGTGCCAGCAGTGAAAATCAGGACGGTTATGGCTACACCTTC
D: TRBD2; V: TRBV30; size: few; J: TRBJ2-7; CDR3: CAWSRGGQSSYEQYF; DNA: TGTGCCTGGAGCCGGGGGGGCCAGAGCTCCTACGAGCAGTACTTC
D: NA; V: TRBV18; size: NA; J: TRBJ1-1; CDR3: CASSPGLNYEAFF; DNA: TGTGCCAGCTCACCCGGACTGAACTATGAAGCTTTCTTT
D: NA; V: TRBV5-1; size: few; J: TRBJ2-3; CDR3: CASSPEQGISTDTQYF; DNA: TGCGCCAGCAGCCCAGAACAGGGAATTAGCACAGATACGCAGTATTTT
D: TRBD1; V: TRBV29-1; size: NA; J: TRBJ1-1; CDR3: CSVGMTGGNTEAFF; DNA: TGCAGCGTTGGTATGACAGGGGGTAACACTGAAGCTTTCTTT
D: NA; V: TRBV4-3; size: NA; J: TRBJ2-5; CDR3: CASSQEGGVGQETQYF; DNA: TGCGCCAGCAGCCAAGAAGGCGGGGTTGGGCAAGAGACCCAGTACTTC
D: TRBD1; V: TRBV6-5; size: NA; J: TRBJ2-1; CDR3: CASSHTGVNEQFF; DNA: TGTGCCAGCAGTCACACAGGGGTCAATGAGCAGTTCTTC
D: NA; V: TRBV10-3; size: once; J: TRBJ1-6; CDR3: CAISQGSYNSPLHF; DNA: TGTGCCATCAGCCAGGGCTCCTATAATTCACCCCTCCACTTT